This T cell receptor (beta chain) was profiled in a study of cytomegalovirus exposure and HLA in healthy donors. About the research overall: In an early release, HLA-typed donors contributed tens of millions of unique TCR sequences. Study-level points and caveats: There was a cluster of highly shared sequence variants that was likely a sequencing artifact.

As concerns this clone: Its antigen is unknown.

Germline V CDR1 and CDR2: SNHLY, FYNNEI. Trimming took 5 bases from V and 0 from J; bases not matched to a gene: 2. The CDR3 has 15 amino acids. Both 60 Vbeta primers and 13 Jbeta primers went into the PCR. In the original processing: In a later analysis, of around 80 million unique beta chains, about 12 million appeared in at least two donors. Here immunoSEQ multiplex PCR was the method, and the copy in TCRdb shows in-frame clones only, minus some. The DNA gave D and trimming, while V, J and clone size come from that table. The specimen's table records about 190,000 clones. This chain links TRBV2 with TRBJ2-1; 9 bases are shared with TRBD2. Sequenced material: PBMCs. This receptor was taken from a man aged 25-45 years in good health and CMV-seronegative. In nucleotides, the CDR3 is TGTGCCAGCAGTCGACTAGCGGCCTCCTACAATGAGCAGTTCTTC. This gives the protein CASSRLAASYNEQFF. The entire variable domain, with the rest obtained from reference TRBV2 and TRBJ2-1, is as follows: EPEVTQTPSHQVTQMGQEVILRCVPISNHLYFYWYRQILGQKVEFLVSFYNNEISEKSEIFDDQFSVERPDGSNFTLKIRSTKLEDSAMYFCASSRLAASYNEQFFGPGTRLTVL.